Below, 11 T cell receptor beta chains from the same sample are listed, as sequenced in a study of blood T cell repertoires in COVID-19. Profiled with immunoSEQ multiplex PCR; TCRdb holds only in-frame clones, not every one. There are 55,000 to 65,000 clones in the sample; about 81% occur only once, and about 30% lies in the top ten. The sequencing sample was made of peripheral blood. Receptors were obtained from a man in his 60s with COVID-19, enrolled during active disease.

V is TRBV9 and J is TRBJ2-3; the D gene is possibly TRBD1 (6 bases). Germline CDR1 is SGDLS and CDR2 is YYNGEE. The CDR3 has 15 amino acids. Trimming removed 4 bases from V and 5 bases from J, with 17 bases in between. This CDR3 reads CASSPQGHGGDTQYF. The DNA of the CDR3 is TGTGCCAGCAGCCCGCAGGGGCATGGCGGAGATACGCAGTATTTT. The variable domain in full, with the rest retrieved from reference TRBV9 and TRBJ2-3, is DSGVTQTPKHLITATGQRVTLRCSPRSGDLSVYWYQQSLDQGLQFLIQYYNGEERAKGNILERFSAQQFPDLHSELNLSSLELGDSALYFCASSPQGHGGDTQYFGPGTRLTVL.

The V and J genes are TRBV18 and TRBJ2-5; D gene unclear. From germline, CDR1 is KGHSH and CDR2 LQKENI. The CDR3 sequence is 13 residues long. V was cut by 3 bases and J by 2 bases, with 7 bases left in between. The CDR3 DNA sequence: TGTGCCAGCTCACCGGGCCCTCAAGAGACCCAGTACTTC. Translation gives CASSPGPQETQYF.

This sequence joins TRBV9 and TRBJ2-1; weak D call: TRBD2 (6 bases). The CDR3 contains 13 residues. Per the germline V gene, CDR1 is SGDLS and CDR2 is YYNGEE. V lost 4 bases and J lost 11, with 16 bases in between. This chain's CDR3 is CASSPGTEEKQFF. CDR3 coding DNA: TGTGCCAGCAGCCCCGGGACTGAAGAGAAGCAGTTCTTC.

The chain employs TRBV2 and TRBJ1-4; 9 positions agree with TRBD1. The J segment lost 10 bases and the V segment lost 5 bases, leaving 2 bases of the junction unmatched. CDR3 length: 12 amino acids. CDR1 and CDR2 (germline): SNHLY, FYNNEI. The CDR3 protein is CASSMTGGKLFF. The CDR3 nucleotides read TGTGCCAGCAGTATGACAGGGGGAAAACTGTTTTTT.

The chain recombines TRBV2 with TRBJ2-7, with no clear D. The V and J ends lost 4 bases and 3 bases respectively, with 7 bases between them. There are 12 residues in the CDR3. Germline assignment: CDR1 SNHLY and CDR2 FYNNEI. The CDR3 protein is CASSVLVYEQYF. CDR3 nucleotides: TGTGCCAGCAGTGTCCTAGTCTACGAGCAGTACTTC.

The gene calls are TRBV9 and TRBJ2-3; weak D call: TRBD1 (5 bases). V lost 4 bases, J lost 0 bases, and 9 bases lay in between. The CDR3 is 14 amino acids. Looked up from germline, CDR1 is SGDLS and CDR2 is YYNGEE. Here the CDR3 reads CASSKQDSTDTQYF. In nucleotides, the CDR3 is TGTGCCAGCAGCAAACAGGATAGCACAGATACGCAGTATTTT. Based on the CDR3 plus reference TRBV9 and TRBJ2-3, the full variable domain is DSGVTQTPKHLITATGQRVTLRCSPRSGDLSVYWYQQSLDQGLQFLIQYYNGEERAKGNILERFSAQQFPDLHSELNLSSLELGDSALYFCASSKQDSTDTQYFGPGTRLTVL.

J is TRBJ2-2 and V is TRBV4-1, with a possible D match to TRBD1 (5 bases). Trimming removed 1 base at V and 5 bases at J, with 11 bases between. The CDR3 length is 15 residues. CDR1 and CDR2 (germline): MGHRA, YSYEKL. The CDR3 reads CASSQVPGRTGELFF. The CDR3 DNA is TGCGCCAGCAGCCAAGTTCCAGGGCGGACCGGGGAGCTGTTTTTT.

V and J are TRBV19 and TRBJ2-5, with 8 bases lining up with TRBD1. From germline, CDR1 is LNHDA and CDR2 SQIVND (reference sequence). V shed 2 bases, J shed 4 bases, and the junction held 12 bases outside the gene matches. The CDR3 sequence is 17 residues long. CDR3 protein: CASSILGRRQGRETQYF. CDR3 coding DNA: TGTGCCAGTAGTATATTGGGTAGGAGACAGGGGAGAGAGACCCAGTACTTC.

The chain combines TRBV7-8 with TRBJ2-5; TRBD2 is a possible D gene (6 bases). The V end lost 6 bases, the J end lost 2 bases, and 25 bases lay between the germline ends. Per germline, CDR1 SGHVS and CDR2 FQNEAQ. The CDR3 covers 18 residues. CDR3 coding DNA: TGTGCCAGCAGGGACCCACAAGGGCAGGCCGGGAGACAAGAGACCCAGTACTTC. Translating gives CASRDPQGQAGRQETQYF.

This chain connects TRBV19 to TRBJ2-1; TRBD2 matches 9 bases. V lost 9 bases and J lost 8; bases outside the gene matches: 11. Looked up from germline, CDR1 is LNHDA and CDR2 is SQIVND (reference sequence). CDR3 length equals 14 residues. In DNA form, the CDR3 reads TGTGCCAGCTCCTTGGGACTAGCCTCCCATGAGCAGTTCTTC. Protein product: CASSLGLASHEQFF. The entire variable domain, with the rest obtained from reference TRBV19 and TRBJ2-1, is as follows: DGGITQSPKYLFRKEGQNVTLSCEQNLNHDAMYWYRQDPGQGLRLIYYSQIVNDFQKGDIAEGYSVSREKKESFPLTVTSAQKNPTAFYLCASSLGLASHEQFFGPGTRLTVL.

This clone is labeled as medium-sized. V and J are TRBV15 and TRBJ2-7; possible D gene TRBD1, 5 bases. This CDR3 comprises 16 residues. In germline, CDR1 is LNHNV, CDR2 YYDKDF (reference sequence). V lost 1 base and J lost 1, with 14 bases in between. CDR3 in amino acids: CATSRGSPGISYEQYF. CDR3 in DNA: TGTGCCACCAGCAGAGGATCTCCAGGGATATCCTACGAGCAGTACTTC.